The 19 T cell receptor beta chains reported below all come from one sample, sequenced in a study of OX40 agonist ivuxolimab in advanced cancers. Generated by immunoSEQ multiplex PCR, the TCRdb table keeps only in-frame clones and is missing some. This sample has more than 50,000 clones; approximately 94% occur once, and the top ten carry less than 20%. The source material was CD4+ or CD8+ T cells sorted from blood, sampled in a trial of the OX40 agonist ivuxolimab. These receptors originate from an adult with an advanced solid tumor such as melanoma, head and neck, liver or kidney cancer.

Only one count was recorded for this clone. The rearrangement links TRBV10-3 to TRBJ2-6; possible D gene TRBD1, 6 bases. V was trimmed by 10 bases and J by 0 bases, leaving 16 bases between them. The CDR3 totals 16 residues. Germline CDR1 is ENHRY and CDR2 is SYGVKD. The CDR3 DNA sequence: TGTGCCAGCGGTACAGGGTTTGGCTCTGGGGCCAACGTCCTGACTTTC. Residues: CASGTGFGSGANVLTF.

The chain is built from TRBV5-1 and TRBJ2-5; 10 bases are a match to TRBD2. Losses at the gene ends were 4 bases for V and 4 bases for J; bases not matched to a gene: 10. CDR1 and CDR2 (germline): SGHRS, YFSETQ. The CDR3 sequence is 16 residues long. The CDR3 DNA reads as TGCGCCAGCAGCCCCCGCCTAGCGGGAGCGGTAGAGACCCAGTACTTC. Translation: CASSPRLAGAVETQYF. Drawing the rest from reference TRBV5-1 and TRBJ2-5, the complete variable domain is KAGVTQTPRYLIKTRGQQVTLSCSPISGHRSVSWYQQTPGQGLQFLFEYFSETQRNKGNFPGRFSGRQFSNSRSEMNVSTLELGDSALYLCASSPRLAGAVETQYFGPGTRLLVL.

V is TRBV27 and J is TRBJ2-1; TRBD2 aligns across 7 bases. From germline, CDR1 is MNHEY and CDR2 SMNVEV (reference sequence). The J segment lost 5 bases and the V segment lost 5 bases, leaving 9 bases of the junction unmatched. The CDR3 spans 15 residues. The CDR3 sequence is CASSIFWGGDNEQFF. The DNA for the CDR3 is TGTGCCAGCAGTATTTTCTGGGGAGGGGACAATGAGCAGTTCTTC.

The J gene is TRBJ2-7, the V gene TRBV19, with 9 positions matching TRBD1. CDR1 is LNHDA and CDR2 is SQIVND in the germline V gene (reference sequence). Unmatched junction bases numbered 5, after V lost 5 bases and J lost 3 bases. This CDR3 spans 14 amino acids. The CDR3 protein is CASSQGQGGYEQYF. The CDR3 DNA reads as TGTGCCAGTAGTCAGGGACAGGGAGGCTACGAGCAGTACTTC.

The chain combines TRBV7-3 with TRBJ2-7; maybe TRBD2 (6 bases). Germline V CDR1 and CDR2: SGHTA, FQGTGA. V shed 2 bases and J shed 3 bases, with 8 bases lying between them. The CDR3 loop spans 13 amino acids. CDR3 protein: CASSLAGNYEQYF. The CDR3 nucleotides are TGTGCCAGCAGCTTAGCGGGAAACTACGAGCAGTACTTC.

J is TRBJ2-1 and V is TRBV4-3; 13 bases fit TRBD2. CDR1 is LGHNA and CDR2 is YSLEER in the germline V gene. The CDR3 sequence is 17 residues long. V shed 4 bases and J 7 bases; nucleotides not matched to a gene: 10. The chain's CDR3 is CASSPLSGTSGTNEQFF. The CDR3 DNA reads as TGCGCCAGCAGCCCACTATCCGGGACTAGCGGGACTAATGAGCAGTTCTTC.

The gene calls are TRBV13 and TRBJ1-1, with a weak D call TRBD1 (6 bases). V lost 5 bases, J lost 5 bases, and 12 bases lay in between. Germline CDR1 and CDR2: PRHDT and FYEKMQ (reference sequence). This CDR3 is built from 13 residues. CDR3 DNA sequence: TGTGCCAGCAGCCCTAGGGGGAGTACTGAAGCTTTCTTT. Translated: CASSPRGSTEAFF.

The chain uses TRBV7-6 and TRBJ2-1, with 12 bases fitting TRBD2. This CDR3 has 17 residues. Trimming cost V 5 bases and J 5 bases; bases outside gene matches: 10. The V gene's germline CDR1 is SGHVS and CDR2 FNYEAQ. The CDR3 reads CASSRLAGGPPNNEQFF. As DNA, the CDR3 is TGTGCCAGCAGCCGCCTAGCGGGAGGGCCACCTAACAATGAGCAGTTCTTC.

The chain joins TRBV2 to TRBJ1-6; D remains unclear. The CDR3 extends over 16 amino acids. In germline, CDR1 is SNHLY, CDR2 FYNNEI. V dropped 3 bases and J dropped 0 bases, with 9 bases sitting between them. CDR3 region: CASSEQEYSYNSPLHF. CDR3 nucleotide sequence: TGTGCCAGCAGTGAGCAAGAATACTCCTATAATTCACCCCTCCACTTT. Together with reference TRBV2 and TRBJ1-6, the CDR3 gives the full variable domain: EPEVTQTPSHQVTQMGQEVILRCVPISNHLYFYWYRQILGQKVEFLVSFYNNEISEKSEIFDDQFSVERPDGSNFTLKIRSTKLEDSAMYFCASSEQEYSYNSPLHFGNGTRLTVT.

The J gene is TRBJ2-7, the V gene TRBV5-5; the D is unclear. Deletions cut 4 bases from V and 0 bases from J, with 14 bases between. This CDR3 has 15 residues. CDR1 is SGHKS, CDR2 YYEKEE, per germline (reference sequence). The CDR3 is CASSPGRSSSYEQYF. In DNA, the CDR3 is TGTGCCAGCAGCCCCGGAAGAAGTAGCTCCTACGAGCAGTACTTC.

This clone rates as medium-sized (0.01 to 0.1%). The J gene is TRBJ1-1, the V gene TRBV11-1; TRBD1 is a possible D gene (5 bases). The CDR3 is 14 amino acids. The germline V gene has CDR1 SGHAT and CDR2 FQDESV (reference sequence). Trimming pared 1 base from V and 3 bases from J, leaving 9 bases between. CDR3 sequence (DNA): TGTGCCAGCAGCTTAGGGGGCGGGGACACTGAAGCTTTCTTT. Residues: CASSLGGGDTEAFF.

CDR3 region: CASSEGTSGLYNEQFF. The CDR3 bases are TGTGCCAGCAGTGAAGGGACTAGCGGACTGTACAATGAGCAGTTCTTC. The chain employs TRBV2 and TRBJ2-1; 10 bases match TRBD2. CDR3 length: 16 residues. The germline V gene has CDR1 SNHLY and CDR2 FYNNEI. J lost 4 bases, V lost 1 base, and 4 bases had no gene match.

This clone occurred once. The V call is TRBV28, the J call TRBJ2-3; tentatively, D is TRBD1 or TRBD2 (7 bases each). Looked up from germline, CDR1 is MDHEN and CDR2 is SYDVKM. Trimming shortened V by 11 bases and J by 4 bases, and 16 bases separated the two germline ends. This CDR3 region has 13 residues. The CDR3 DNA follows: TGTGCCCACACCGCAGGGGGGGCAGATACGCAGTATTTT. Translated, it gives CAHTAGGADTQYF. Supplemented by reference TRBV28 and TRBJ2-3, the full variable domain reads DVKVTQSSRYLVKRTGEKVFLECVQDMDHENMFWYRQDPGLGLRLIYFSYDVKMKEKGDIPEGYSVSREKKERFSLILESASTNQTSMYLCAHTAGGADTQYFGPGTRLTVL.

The chain has TRBV6-6 and TRBJ1-2; D not certain. The CDR3 length is 15 residues. Trimming cost V 1 base and J 0 bases, with 9 bases left between them. CDR1 and CDR2 from the germline V gene are MNHNY and SVGAGI (reference sequence). The CDR3 loop reads CASSYLAVANYGYTF. The CDR3 DNA follows: TGTGCCAGCAGTTACTTAGCGGTAGCTAACTATGGCTACACCTTC.

The rearrangement links TRBV11-2 to TRBJ2-3; D call uncertain. The CDR3 is 15 amino acids. Per germline, CDR1 SGHAT and CDR2 FQNNGV. Trimming shortened V by 2 bases and J by 4 bases, and 13 bases separated the two germline ends. In DNA form, the CDR3 reads TGTGCCAGCAGCTTACAGGTCGGTCACCCAGATACGCAGTATTTT. Translating gives CASSLQVGHPDTQYF. The full variable domain, in which reference TRBV11-2 and TRBJ2-3 provide the parts outside the CDR3, is EAGVAQSPRYKIIEKRQSVAFWCNPISGHATLYWYQQILGQGPKLLIQFQNNGVVDDSQLPKDRFSAERLKGVDSTLKIQPAKLEDSAVYLCASSLQVGHPDTQYFGPGTRLTVL.

The chain couples TRBV9 to TRBJ1-5; no definite D call. The CDR3 loop spans 15 amino acids. V gave up 0 bases and J gave up 4 bases, with 11 bases separating them. The germline gives CDR1 SGDLS, CDR2 YYNGEE. This CDR3 reads CASSVGSAVNQPQHF. The CDR3 coding sequence is TGTGCCAGCAGCGTAGGGTCGGCGGTAAATCAGCCCCAGCATTTT.

The chain uses TRBV7-9 and TRBJ1-1; D is possibly TRBD1 (5 bases). V gave up 3 bases and J gave up 3 bases, with 17 bases separating them. The germline V gene has CDR1 SEHNR and CDR2 FQNEAQ (reference sequence). This CDR3 is 16 amino acids long. The DNA of the CDR3 is TGTGCCAGCAGCTTTGGGGGTTCAGGGCGACACACTGAAGCTTTCTTT. Translation: CASSFGGSGRHTEAFF.

The J gene is TRBJ2-7, the V gene TRBV5-3; possibly TRBD1 for D (6 bases). TRBV5-3 is reported as an ORF; its role is uncertain. The CDR3 extends over 13 amino acids. The germline V and J ends were trimmed by 4 bases and 6 bases, with 14 bases remaining between them. CDR3 region: CARSEEHRVEQYF. The CDR3 nucleotides are TGTGCCAGAAGCGAGGAACACAGGGTCGAGCAGTACTTC.

The chain couples TRBV19 to TRBJ2-1, with D tentatively TRBD1 or TRBD2 (5 bases each). This CDR3 region has 13 residues. Germline V gene sequence: CDR1 LNHDA, CDR2 SQIVND (reference sequence). Deletions cut 6 bases from V and 3 bases from J, with 9 bases between. CDR3 amino acids: CASREGNYNEQFF. The CDR3 nucleotides are TGTGCCAGTAGAGAGGGGAACTACAATGAGCAGTTCTTC.